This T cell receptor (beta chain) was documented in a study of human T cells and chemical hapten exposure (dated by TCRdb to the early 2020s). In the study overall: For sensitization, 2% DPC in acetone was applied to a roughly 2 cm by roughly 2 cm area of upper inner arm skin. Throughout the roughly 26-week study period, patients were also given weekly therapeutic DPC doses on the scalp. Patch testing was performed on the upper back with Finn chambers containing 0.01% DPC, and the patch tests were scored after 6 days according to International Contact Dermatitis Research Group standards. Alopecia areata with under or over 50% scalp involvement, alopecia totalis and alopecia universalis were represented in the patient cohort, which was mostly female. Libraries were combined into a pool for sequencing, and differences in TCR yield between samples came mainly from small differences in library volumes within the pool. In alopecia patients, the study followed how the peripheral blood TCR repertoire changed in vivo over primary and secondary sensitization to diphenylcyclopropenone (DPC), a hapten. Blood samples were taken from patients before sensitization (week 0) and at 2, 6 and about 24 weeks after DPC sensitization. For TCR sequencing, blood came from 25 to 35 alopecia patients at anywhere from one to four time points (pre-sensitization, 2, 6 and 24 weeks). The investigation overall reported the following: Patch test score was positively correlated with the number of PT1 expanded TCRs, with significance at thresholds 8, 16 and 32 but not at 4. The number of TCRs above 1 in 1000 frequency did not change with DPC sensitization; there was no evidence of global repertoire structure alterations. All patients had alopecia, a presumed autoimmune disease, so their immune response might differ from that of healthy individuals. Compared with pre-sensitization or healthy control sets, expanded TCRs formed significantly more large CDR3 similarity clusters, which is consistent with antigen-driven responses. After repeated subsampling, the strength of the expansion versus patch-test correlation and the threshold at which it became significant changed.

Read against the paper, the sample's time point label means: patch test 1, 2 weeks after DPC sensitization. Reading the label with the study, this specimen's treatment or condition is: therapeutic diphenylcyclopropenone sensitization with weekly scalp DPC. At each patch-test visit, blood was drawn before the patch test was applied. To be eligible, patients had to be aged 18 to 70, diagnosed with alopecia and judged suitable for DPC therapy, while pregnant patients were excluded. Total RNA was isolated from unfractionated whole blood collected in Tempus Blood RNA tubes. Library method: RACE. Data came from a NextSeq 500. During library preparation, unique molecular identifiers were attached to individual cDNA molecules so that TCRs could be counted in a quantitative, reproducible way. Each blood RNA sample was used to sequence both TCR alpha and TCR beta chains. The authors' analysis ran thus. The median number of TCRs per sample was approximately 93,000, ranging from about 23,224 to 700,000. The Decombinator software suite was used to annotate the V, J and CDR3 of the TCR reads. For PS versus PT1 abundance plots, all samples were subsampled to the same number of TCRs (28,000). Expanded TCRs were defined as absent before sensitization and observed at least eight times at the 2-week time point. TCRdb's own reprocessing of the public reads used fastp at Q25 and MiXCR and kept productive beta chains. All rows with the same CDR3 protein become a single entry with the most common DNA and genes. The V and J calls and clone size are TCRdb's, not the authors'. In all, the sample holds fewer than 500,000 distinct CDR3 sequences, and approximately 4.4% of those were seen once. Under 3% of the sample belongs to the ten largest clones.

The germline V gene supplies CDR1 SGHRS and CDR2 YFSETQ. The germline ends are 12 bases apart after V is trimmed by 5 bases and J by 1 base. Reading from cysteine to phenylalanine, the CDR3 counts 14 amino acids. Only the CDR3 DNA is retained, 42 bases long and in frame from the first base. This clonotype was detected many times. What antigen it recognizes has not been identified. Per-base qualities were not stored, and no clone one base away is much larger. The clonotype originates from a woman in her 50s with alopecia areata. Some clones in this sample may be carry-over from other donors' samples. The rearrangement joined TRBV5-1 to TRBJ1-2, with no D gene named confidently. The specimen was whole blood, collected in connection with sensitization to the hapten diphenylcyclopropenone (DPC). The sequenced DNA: TGCGCCAGCAGTCGGATTGACGGTAACTATGGCTACACCTTC. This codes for CASSRIDGNYGYTF. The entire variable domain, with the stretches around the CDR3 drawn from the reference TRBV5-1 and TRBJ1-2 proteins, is KAGVTQTPRYLIKTRGQQVTLSCSPISGHRSVSWYQQTPGQGLQFLFEYFSETQRNKGNFPGRFSGRQFSNSRSEMNVSTLELGDSALYLCASSRIDGNYGYTFGSGTRLTVV.